What follows describes a single T cell receptor (beta chain). This sample is part of a study of blood T cell repertoires in COVID-19. Cohort assignment relied on participant-reported clinical history. This CDR3 is 15 amino acids long. Germline CDR1 is SGHRS and CDR2 is YFSETQ. Trimming at V came to 3 bases and at J to 3 bases, leaving 2 bases not matched to a gene. Sequencing was performed with immunoSEQ multiplex PCR; in TCRdb, only in-frame clones are kept and a portion is missing. This table has over 350,000 clones, more than 75% appearing once. The sequenced material came from PBMCs or T cells enriched from blood (not recorded which). This TCR was recovered from a woman between 50 and 59 years old who had recovered from COVID-19. The chain employs TRBV5-1 and TRBJ1-5; 11 bases align to TRBD1. For the CDR3, the DNA is TGCGCCAGCAGCTGGACAGGGGGCAACAATCAGCCCCAGCATTTT. Its protein is CASSWTGGNNQPQHF.